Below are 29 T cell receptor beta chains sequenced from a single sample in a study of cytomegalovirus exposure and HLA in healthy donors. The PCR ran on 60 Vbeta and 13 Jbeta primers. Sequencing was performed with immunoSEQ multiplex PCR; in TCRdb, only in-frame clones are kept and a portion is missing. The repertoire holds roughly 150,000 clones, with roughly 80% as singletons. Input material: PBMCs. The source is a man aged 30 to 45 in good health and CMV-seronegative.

The CDR3 nucleotides are TGTGCCAGCAGACTTGCGGGACTAGCGGGAAGATATGAGCAGTTCTTC. Protein sequence: CASRLAGLAGRYEQFF. The J gene is TRBJ2-1, the V gene TRBV7-8; TRBD2 matches 13 bases. The CDR3 spans 16 residues. Looked up from germline, CDR1 is SGHVS and CDR2 is FQNEAQ. J was trimmed by 8 bases and V by 6 bases; bases with no gene match: 10. Filled out from reference TRBV7-8 and TRBJ2-1, the complete variable domain reads GAGVSQSPRYKVAKRGQDVALRCDPISGHVSLFWYQQALGQGPEFLTYFQNEAQLDKSGLPSDRFFAERPEGSVSTLKIQRTQQEDSAVYLCASRLAGLAGRYEQFFGPGTRLTVL.

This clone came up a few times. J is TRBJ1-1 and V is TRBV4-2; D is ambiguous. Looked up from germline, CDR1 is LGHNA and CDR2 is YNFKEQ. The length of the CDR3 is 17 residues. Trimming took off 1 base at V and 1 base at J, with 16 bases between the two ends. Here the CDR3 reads CASSQGWSLVRNTEAFF. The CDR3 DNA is TGTGCCAGCAGCCAAGGCTGGTCCCTAGTCAGGAACACTGAAGCTTTCTTT.

The CDR3 DNA is TGTGCCAGCAGTTTATTCGCTAGTGTATCCTACGAGCAGTACTTC. Protein: CASSLFASVSYEQYF. The chain is built from TRBV28 and TRBJ2-7, with D unresolved. V was clipped by 1 base and J by 1 base, with 11 bases between them. Looked up from germline, CDR1 is MDHEN and CDR2 is SYDVKM. This CDR3 spans 15 amino acids.

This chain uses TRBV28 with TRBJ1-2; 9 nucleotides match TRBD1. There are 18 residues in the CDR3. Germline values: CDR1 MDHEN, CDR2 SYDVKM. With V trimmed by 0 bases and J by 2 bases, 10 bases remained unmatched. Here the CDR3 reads CASSLWGTGYRVNYGYTF. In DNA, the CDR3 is TGTGCCAGCAGTTTATGGGGGACAGGGTATAGGGTCAACTATGGCTACACCTTC.

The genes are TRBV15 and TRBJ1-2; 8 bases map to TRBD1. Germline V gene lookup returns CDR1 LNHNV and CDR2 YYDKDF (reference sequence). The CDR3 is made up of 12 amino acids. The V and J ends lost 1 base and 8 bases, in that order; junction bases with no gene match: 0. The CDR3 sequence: CATSRAGGGYTF. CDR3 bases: TGTGCCACCAGCAGAGCAGGGGGCGGCTACACCTTC.

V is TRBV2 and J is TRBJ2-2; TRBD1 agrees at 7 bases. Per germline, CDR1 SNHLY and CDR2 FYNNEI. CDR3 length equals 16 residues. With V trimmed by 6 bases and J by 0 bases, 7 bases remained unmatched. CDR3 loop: CASSPEGASNTGELFF. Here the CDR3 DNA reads TGTGCCAGCAGCCCCGAGGGGGCATCGAACACCGGGGAGCTGTTTTTT.

CDR3 region: CSVTGTGGGDEKLFF. The CDR3 DNA reads TGCAGCGTTACCGGGACAGGGGGCGGGGATGAAAAACTGTTTTTT. This rearrangement joins TRBV29-1 to TRBJ1-4, with 12 bases matching TRBD1. The germline gives CDR1 SQVTM, CDR2 ANQGSEA. This CDR3 region has 15 residues. The ends lost 5 bases at V and 6 bases at J; junction bases unmatched: 7. Full variable domain (rest looked up from reference TRBV29-1 and TRBJ1-4): SAVISQKPSRDICQRGTSLTIQCQVDSQVTMMFWYRQQPGQSLTLIATANQGSEATYESGFVIDKFPISRPNLTFSTLTVSNMSPEDSSIYLCSVTGTGGGDEKLFFGSGTQLSVL.

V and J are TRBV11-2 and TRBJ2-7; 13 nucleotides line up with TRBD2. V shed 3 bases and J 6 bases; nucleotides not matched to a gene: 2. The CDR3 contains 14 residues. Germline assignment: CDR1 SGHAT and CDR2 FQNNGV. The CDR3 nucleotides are TGTGCCAGCAGCTTCGGACTAGCGGGAGCCGAGCAGTACTTC. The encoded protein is CASSFGLAGAEQYF.

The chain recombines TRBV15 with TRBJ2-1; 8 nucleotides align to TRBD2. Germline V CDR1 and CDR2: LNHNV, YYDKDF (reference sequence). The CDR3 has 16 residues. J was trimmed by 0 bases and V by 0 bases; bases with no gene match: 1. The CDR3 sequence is CATSRELAASYNEQFF. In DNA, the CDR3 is TGTGCCACCAGCAGAGAACTAGCGGCCTCCTACAATGAGCAGTTCTTC.

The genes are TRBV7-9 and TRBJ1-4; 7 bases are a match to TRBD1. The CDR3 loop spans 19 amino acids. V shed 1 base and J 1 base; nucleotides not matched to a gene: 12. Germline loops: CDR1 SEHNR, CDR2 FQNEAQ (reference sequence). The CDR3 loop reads CASSLGGSFYRGTNEKLFF. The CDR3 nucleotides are TGTGCCAGCAGCTTAGGGGGTTCTTTCTACAGGGGAACTAATGAAAAACTGTTTTTT.

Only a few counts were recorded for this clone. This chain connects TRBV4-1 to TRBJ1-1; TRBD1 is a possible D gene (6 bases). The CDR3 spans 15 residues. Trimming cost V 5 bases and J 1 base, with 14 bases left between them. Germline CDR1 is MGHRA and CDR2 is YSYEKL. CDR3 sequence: CASSIQGHRNTEAFF. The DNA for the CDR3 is TGCGCCAGCAGCATTCAGGGACACAGGAACACTGAAGCTTTCTTT.

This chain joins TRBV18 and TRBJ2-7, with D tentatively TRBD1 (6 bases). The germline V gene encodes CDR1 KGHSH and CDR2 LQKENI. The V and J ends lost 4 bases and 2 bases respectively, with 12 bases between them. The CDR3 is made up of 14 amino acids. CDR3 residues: CASSLTGYTYEQYF. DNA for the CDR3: TGTGCCAGCTCACTTACAGGGTACACCTACGAGCAGTACTTC.

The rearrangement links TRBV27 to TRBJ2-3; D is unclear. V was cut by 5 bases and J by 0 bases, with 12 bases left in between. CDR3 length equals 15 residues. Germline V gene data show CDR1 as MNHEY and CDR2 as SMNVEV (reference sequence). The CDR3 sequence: CASSPYSTSTDTQYF. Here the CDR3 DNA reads TGTGCCAGCAGTCCTTACAGTACTAGCACAGATACGCAGTATTTT.

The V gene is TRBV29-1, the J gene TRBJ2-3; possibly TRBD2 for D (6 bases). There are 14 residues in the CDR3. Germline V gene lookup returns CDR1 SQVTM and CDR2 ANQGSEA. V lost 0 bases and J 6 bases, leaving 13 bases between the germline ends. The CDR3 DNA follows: TGCAGCGTTGAAGAAGCCAGCGCGGGGGATACGCAGTATTTT. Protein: CSVEEASAGDTQYF.

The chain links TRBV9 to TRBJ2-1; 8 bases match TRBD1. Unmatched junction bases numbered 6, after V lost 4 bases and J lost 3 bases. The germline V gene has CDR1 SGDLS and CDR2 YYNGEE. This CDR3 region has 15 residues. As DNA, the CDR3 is TGTGCCAGCAGCCTGCAGGGGGCCGACTACAATGAGCAGTTCTTC. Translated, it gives CASSLQGADYNEQFF. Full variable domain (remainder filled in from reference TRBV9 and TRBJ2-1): DSGVTQTPKHLITATGQRVTLRCSPRSGDLSVYWYQQSLDQGLQFLIQYYNGEERAKGNILERFSAQQFPDLHSELNLSSLELGDSALYFCASSLQGADYNEQFFGPGTRLTVL.

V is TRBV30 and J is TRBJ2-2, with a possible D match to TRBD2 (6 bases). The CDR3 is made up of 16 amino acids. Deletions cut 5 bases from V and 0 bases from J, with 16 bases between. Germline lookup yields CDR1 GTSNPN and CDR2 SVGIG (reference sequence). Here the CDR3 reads CAWDQSGSANTGELFF. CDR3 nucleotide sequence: TGTGCCTGGGACCAGAGCGGGTCGGCGAACACCGGGGAGCTGTTTTTT.

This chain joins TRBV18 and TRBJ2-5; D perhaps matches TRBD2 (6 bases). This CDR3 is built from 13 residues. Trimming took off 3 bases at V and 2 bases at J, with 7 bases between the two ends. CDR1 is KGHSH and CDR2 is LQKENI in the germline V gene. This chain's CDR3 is CASSPTSQETQYF. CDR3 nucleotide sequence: TGTGCCAGCTCACCGACTAGTCAAGAGACCCAGTACTTC. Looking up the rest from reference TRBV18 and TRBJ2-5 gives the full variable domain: NAGVMQNPRHLVRRRGQEARLRCSPMKGHSHVYWYRQLPEEGLKFMVYLQKENIIDESGMPKERFSAEFPKEGPSILRIQQVVRGDSAAYFCASSPTSQETQYFGPGTRLLVL.

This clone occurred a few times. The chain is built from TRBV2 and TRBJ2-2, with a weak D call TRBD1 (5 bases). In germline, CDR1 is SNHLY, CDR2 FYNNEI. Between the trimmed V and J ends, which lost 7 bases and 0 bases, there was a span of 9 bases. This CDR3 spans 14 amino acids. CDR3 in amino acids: CASIQDTNTGELFF. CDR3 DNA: TGTGCCAGCATCCAGGACACGAACACCGGGGAGCTGTTTTTT.

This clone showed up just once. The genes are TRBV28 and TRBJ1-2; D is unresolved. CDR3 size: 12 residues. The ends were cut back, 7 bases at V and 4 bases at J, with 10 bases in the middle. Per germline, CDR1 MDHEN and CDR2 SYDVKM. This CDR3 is CASTSGPYGYTF. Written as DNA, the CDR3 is TGTGCCAGCACTTCTGGGCCCTATGGCTACACCTTC.

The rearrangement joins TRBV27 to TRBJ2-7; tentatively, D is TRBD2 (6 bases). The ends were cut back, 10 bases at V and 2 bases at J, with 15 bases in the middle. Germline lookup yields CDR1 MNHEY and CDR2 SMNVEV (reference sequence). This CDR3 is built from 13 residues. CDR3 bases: TGTGCCACCTCGGTAAGCGGGCCCTACGAGCAGTACTTC. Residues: CATSVSGPYEQYF.

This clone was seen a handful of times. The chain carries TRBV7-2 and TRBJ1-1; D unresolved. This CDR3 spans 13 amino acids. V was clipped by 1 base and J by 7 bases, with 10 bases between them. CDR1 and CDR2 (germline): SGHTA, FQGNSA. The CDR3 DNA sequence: TGTGCCAGCAGCTTAGTGGCCGGGAATGAAGCTTTCTTT. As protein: CASSLVAGNEAFF.

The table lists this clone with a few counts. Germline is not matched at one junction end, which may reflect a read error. The CDR3 sequence: CASSLGSGDTIYF. CDR3 in DNA: TGTGCCAGCAGCTTAGGTAGTGGAGACACCATATATTTT. The chain has TRBV7-9 and TRBJ1-3, with D hard to call. The length of the CDR3 is 13 residues. The germline gives CDR1 SEHNR, CDR2 FQNEAQ (reference sequence).

CDR3 in DNA: TGTGCCAGCAGCTTTCGACAGGGTACTGAAGCTTTCTTT. This encodes CASSFRQGTEAFF. V is TRBV7-9 and J is TRBJ1-1; 7 positions match TRBD1. With V trimmed by 3 bases and J by 5 bases, 3 bases remained unmatched. Germline V gives CDR1 SEHNR, CDR2 FQNEAQ (reference sequence). The CDR3 runs to 13 residues. The full variable domain, in which reference TRBV7-9 and TRBJ1-1 provide the parts outside the CDR3, is DTGVSQNPRHKITKRGQNVTFRCDPISEHNRLYWYRQTLGQGPEFLTYFQNEAQLEKSRLLSDRFSAERPKGSFSTLEIQRTEQGDSAMYLCASSFRQGTEAFFGQGTRLTVV.

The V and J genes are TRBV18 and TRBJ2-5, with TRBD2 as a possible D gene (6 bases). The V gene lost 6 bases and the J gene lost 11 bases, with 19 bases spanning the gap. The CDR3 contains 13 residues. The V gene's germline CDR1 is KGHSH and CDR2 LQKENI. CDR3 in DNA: TGTGCCAGCTCCCCTGGACCGACGGGGGAGCAGTACTTC. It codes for CASSPGPTGEQYF.

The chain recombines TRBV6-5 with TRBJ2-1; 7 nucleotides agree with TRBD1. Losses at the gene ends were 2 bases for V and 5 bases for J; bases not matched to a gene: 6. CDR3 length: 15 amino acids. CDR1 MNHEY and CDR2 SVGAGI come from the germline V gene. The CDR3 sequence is CASSYEGQSHNEQFF. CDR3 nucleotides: TGTGCCAGCAGTTACGAGGGACAGAGCCACAATGAGCAGTTCTTC.

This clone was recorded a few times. This CDR3 reads CASSVGTHNEQFF. CDR3 DNA: TGTGCCAGCAGCGTAGGAACTCACAATGAGCAGTTCTTC. The chain has TRBV9 and TRBJ2-1; D ambiguous. Germline V gene lookup returns CDR1 SGDLS and CDR2 YYNGEE. V was pared by 0 bases and J by 5 bases, with 6 bases between. This CDR3 has 13 residues.

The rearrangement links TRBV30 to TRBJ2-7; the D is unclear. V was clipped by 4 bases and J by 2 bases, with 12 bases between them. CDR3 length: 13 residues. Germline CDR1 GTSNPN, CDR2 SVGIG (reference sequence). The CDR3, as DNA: TGTGCCTGGAACCCGACTGGAACCTACGAGCAGTACTTC. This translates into CAWNPTGTYEQYF.

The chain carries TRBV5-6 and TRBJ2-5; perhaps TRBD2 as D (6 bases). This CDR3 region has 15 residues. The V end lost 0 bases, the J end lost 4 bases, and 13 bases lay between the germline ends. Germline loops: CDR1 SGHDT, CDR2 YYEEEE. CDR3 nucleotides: TGTGCCAGCAGCTTGGTTATGGGGGGTGGAGAGACCCAGTACTTC. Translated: CASSLVMGGGETQYF.

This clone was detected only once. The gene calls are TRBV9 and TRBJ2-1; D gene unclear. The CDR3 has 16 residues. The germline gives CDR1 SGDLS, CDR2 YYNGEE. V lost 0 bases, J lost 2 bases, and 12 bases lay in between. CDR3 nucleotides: TGTGCCAGCAGCGTAGGAGGTTCTAATGCCTACAATGAGCAGTTCTTC. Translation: CASSVGGSNAYNEQFF.